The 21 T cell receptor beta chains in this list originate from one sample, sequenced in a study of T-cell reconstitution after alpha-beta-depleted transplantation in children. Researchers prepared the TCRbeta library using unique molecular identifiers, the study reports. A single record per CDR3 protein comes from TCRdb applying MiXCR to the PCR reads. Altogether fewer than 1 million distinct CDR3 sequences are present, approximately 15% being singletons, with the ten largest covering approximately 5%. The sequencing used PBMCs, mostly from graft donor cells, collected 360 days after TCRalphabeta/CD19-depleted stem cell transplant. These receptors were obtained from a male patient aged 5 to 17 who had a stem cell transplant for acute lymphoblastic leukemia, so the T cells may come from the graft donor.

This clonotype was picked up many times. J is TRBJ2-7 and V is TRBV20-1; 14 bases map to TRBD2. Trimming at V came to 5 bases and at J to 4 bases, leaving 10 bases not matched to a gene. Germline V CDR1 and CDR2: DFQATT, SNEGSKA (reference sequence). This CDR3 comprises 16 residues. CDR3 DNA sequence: TGCAGTGCTGGGGGGACTAGCGGGAGACCCCATTACGAGCAGTACTTC. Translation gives CSAGGTSGRPHYEQYF.

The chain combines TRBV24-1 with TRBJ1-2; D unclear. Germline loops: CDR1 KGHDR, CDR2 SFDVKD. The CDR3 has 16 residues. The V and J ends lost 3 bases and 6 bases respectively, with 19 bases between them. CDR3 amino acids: CATSDGPRTLGDGYTF. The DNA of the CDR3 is TGTGCCACCAGTGATGGCCCCAGGACCCTTGGCGATGGCTACACCTTC.

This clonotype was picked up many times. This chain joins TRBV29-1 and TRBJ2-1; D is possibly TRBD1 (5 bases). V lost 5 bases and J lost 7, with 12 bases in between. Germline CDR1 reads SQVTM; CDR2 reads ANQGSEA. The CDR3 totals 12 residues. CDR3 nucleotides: TGCAGCGTTCAAGGGGTGAGGAATGAGCAGTTCTTC. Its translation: CSVQGVRNEQFF.

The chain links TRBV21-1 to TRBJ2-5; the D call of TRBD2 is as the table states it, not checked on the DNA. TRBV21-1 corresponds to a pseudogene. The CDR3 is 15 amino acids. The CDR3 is CASSKVGPVRETQYF. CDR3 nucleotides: TGTGCCAGCAGCAAAGTTGGGCCAGTCAGAGAGACCCAGTACTTC.

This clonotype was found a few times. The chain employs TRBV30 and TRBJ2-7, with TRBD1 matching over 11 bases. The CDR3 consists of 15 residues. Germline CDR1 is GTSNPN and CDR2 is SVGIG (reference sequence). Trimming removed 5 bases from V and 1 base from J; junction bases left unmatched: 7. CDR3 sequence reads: CAWETGQGASYEQYF. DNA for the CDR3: TGTGCCTGGGAGACTGGACAGGGGGCATCCTACGAGCAGTACTTC.

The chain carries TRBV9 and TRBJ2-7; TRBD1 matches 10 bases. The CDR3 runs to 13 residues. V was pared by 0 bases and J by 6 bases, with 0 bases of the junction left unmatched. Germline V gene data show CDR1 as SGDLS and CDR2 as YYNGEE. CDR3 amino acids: CASSVGTGGEQYF. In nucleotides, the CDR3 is TGTGCCAGCAGCGTAGGGACAGGGGGCGAGCAGTACTTC. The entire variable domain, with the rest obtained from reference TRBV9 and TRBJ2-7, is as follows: DSGVTQTPKHLITATGQRVTLRCSPRSGDLSVYWYQQSLDQGLQFLIQYYNGEERAKGNILERFSAQQFPDLHSELNLSSLELGDSALYFCASSVGTGGEQYFGPGTRLTVT.

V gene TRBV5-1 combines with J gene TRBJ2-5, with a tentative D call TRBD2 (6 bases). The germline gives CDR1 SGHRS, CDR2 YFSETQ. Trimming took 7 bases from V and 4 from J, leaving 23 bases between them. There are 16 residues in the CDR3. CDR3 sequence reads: CASAEAAVGGLETQYF. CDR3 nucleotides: TGCGCCAGCGCAGAGGCGGCGGTGGGAGGTCTAGAGACCCAGTACTTC.

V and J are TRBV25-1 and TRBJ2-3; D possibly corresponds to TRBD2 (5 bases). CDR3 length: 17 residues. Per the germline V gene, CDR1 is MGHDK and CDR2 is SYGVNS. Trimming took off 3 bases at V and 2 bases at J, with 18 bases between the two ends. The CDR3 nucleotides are TGTGCCAGCAGTGATCAACTCGGGATGGGGTACACAGATACGCAGTATTTT. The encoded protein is CASSDQLGMGYTDTQYF.

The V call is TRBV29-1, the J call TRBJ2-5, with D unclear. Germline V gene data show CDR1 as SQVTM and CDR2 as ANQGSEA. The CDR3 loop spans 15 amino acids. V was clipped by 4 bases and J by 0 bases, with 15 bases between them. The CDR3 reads CSVVIVARYQETQYF. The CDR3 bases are TGCAGCGTTGTAATTGTGGCTAGGTACCAAGAGACCCAGTACTTC.

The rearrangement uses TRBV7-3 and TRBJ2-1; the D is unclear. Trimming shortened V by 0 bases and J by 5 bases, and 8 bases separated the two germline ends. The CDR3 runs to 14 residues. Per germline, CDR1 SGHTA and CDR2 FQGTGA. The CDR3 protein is CASSLTPAHNEQFF. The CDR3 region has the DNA TGTGCCAGCAGCTTAACACCGGCTCACAATGAGCAGTTCTTC.

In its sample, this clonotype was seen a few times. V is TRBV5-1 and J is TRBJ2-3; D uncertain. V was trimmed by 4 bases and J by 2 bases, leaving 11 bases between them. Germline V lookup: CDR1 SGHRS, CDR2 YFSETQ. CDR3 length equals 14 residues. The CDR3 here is CASSNSQFTDTQYF. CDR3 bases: TGCGCCAGCAGCAACTCACAGTTCACAGATACGCAGTATTTT.

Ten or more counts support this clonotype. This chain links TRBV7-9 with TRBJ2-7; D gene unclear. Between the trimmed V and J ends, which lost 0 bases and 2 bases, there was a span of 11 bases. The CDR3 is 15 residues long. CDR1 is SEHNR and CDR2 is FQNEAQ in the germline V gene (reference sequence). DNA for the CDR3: TGTGCCAGCAGCTTAGCGCTGGGGATGGCCTACGAGCAGTACTTC. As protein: CASSLALGMAYEQYF.

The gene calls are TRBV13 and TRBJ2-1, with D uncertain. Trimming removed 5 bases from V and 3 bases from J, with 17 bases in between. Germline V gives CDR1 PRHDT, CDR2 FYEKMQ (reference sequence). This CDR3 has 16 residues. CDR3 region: CASSKAGLVDYNEQFF. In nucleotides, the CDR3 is TGTGCCAGCAGCAAAGCAGGTCTGGTGGACTACAATGAGCAGTTCTTC.

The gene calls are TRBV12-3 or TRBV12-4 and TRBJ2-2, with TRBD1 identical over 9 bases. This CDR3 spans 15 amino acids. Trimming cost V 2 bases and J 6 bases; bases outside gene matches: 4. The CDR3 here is CASSLTGQGPGELFF. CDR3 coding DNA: TGTGCCAGCAGTTTAACGGGACAGGGACCCGGGGAGCTGTTTTTT.

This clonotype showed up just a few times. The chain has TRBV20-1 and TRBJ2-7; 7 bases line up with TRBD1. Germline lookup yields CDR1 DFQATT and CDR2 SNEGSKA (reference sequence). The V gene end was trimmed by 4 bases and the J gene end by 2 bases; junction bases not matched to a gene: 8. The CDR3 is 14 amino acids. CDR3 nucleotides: TGCAGTGCTATATTCGGGACAGTACCCTACGAGCAGTACTTC. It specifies CSAIFGTVPYEQYF.

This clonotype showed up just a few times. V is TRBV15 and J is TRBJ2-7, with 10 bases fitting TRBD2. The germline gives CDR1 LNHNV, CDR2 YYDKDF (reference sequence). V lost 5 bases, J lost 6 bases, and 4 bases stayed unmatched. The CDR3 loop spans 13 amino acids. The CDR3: CATSRRTSGEQYF. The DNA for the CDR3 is TGTGCCACCAGCCGCCGGACTAGCGGCGAGCAGTACTTC.

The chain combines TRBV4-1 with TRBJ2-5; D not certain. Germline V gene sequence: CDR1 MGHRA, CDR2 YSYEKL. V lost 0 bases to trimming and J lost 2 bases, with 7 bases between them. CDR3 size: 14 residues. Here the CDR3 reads CASSQDRNQETQYF. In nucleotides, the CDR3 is TGCGCCAGCAGCCAAGATAGGAATCAAGAGACCCAGTACTTC.

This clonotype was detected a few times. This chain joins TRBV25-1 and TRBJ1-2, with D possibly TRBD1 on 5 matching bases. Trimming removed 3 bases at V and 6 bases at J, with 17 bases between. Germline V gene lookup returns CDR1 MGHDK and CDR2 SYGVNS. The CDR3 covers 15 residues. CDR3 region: CASSDKARAWDGYTF. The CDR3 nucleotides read TGTGCCAGCAGTGATAAGGCCAGGGCGTGGGATGGCTACACCTTC.

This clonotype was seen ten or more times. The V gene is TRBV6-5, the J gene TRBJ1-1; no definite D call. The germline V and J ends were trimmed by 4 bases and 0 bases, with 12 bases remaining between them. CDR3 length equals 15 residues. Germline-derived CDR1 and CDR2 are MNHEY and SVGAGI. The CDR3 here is CASSFYPTMNTEAFF. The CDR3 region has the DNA TGTGCCAGCAGTTTCTACCCTACTATGAACACTGAAGCTTTCTTT.

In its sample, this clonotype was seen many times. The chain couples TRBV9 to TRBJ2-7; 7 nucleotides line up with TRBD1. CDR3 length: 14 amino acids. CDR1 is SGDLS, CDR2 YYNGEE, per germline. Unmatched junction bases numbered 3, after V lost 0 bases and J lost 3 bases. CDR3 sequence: CASSVGDRDYEQYF. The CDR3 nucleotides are TGTGCCAGCAGCGTAGGAGACAGGGACTACGAGCAGTACTTC.

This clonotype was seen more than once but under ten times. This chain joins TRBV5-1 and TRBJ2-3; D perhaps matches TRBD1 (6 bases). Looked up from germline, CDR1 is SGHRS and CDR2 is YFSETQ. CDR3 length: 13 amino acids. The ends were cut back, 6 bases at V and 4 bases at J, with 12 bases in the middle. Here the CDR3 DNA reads TGCGCCAGCACCCTGGGACAACCAGATACGCAGTATTTT. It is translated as CASTLGQPDTQYF.